This TCR beta chain was recovered during a study of identical twins. TCRdb used MiXCR to reprocess the 5' RACE reads, holding one entry per CDR3 protein. The table includes around 340,000 distinct CDR3 sequences, 9% to 10% detected once. Trimming removed 6 bases from V and 3 bases from J, with 16 bases in between. The germline V gene encodes CDR1 MNHEY and CDR2 SMNVEV (reference sequence). This CDR3 comprises 15 residues. Among all donors, each was a healthy Caucasian. This clonotype originated in a woman aged 45-65 years in good health. The sample taken for sequencing was naive T cells sorted from blood. The chain joins TRBV27 to TRBJ2-3; D is unclear. CDR3 nucleotide sequence: TGTGCCAGCAGCCGCAAACCCTTTAGGACAGATACGCAGTATTTT. It codes for CASSRKPFRTDTQYF.